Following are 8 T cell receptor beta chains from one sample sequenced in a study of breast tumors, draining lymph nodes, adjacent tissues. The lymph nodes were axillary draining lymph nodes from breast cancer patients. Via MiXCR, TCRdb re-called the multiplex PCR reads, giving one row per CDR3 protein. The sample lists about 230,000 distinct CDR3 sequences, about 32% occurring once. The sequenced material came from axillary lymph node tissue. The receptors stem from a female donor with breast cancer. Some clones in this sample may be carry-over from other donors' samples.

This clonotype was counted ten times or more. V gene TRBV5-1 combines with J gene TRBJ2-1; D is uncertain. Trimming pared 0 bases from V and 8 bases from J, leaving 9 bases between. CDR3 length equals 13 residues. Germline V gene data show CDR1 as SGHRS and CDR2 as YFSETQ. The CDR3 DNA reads TGCGCCAGCAGCTTGGTATCTGGGCATGAGCAGTTCTTC. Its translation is CASSLVSGHEQFF. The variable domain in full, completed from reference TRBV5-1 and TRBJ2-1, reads KAGVTQTPRYLIKTRGQQVTLSCSPISGHRSVSWYQQTPGQGLQFLFEYFSETQRNKGNFPGRFSGRQFSNSRSEMNVSTLELGDSALYLCASSLVSGHEQFFGPGTRLTVL.

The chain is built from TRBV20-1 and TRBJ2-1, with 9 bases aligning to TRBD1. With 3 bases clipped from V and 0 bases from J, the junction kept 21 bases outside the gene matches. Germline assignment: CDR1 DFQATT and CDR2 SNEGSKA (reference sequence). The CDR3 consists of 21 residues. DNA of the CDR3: TGCAGTGCTAGTCCTTACCCACCGGGACAGGGTCGAAAGAGCTCCTACAATGAGCAGTTCTTC. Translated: CSASPYPPGQGRKSSYNEQFF.

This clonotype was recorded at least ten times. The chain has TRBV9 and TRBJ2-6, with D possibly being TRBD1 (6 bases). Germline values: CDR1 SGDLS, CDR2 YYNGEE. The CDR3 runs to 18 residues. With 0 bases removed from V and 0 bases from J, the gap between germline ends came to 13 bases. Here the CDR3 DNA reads TGTGCCAGCAGCGTAGACATAGGGGGAGTCTCTGGGGCCAACGTCCTGACTTTC. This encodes CASSVDIGGVSGANVLTF.

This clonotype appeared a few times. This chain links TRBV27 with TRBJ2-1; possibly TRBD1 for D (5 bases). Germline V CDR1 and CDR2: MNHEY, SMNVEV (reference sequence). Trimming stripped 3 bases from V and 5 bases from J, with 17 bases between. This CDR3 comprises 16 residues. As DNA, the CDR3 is TGTGCCAGCAGTTTGTACCCAGGGATGGCCCACAATGAGCAGTTCTTC. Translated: CASSLYPGMAHNEQFF.

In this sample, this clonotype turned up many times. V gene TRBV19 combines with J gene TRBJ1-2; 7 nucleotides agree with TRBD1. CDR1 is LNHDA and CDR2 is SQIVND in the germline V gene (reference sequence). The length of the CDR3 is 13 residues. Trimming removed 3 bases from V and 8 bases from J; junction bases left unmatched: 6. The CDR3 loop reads CASSIRDSSGYTF. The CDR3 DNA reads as TGTGCCAGTAGTATTAGGGACAGCAGCGGCTACACCTTC.

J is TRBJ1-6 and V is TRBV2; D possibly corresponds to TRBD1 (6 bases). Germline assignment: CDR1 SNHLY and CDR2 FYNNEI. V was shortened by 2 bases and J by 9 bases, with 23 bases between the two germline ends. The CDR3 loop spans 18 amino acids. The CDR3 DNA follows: TGTGCCAGCAGTGAATTGGGGGGGCCAGCCTCCCTTAGTTCACCCCTCCACTTT. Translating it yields CASSELGGPASLSSPLHF.

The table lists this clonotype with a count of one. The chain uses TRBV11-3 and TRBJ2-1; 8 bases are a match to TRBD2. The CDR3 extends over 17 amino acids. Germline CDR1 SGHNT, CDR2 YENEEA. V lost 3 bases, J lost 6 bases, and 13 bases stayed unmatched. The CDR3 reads CASSLVRAGAPLNEQFF. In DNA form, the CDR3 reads TGTGCCAGCAGCTTGGTCAGAGCGGGAGCTCCCCTCAATGAGCAGTTCTTC.

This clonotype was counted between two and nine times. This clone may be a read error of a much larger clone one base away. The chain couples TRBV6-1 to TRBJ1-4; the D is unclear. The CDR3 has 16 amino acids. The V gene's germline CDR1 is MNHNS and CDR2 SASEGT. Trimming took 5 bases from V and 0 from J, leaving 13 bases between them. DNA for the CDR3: TGTGCCAGCAGTCACCCGGACTGGACAACTAATGAAAAACTGTTTTTT. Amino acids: CASSHPDWTTNEKLFF.